A single sample gave rise to the 22 T cell receptor beta chains below, sequenced in a study of neoadjuvant nivolumab and ipilimumab in lung cancer. Generated by immunoSEQ multiplex PCR, the TCRdb table keeps only in-frame clones and is missing some. The top ten clones hold more than 6% of a sample with about 20,000 clones, around three quarters of them seen once. Sequencing was performed on tumor tissue, taken after neoadjuvant nivolumab, alone or with ipilimumab, at or shortly before surgery. The receptors stem from an adult with non-small cell lung cancer.

This clone was observed a single time. The CDR3 loop is CASSNLADTQYF. The CDR3 region has the DNA TGCGCCAGCAGCAATCTAGCAGATACGCAGTATTTT. V is TRBV5-1 and J is TRBJ2-3; D call uncertain. The CDR3 has 12 residues. CDR1 is SGHRS and CDR2 is YFSETQ in the germline V gene. Trimming shortened V by 4 bases and J by 4 bases, and 7 bases separated the two germline ends.

Only a few counts were recorded for this clone. This chain uses TRBV5-4 with TRBJ2-7; 7 nucleotides match TRBD1. The CDR3 runs to 14 residues. Germline CDR1 and CDR2: SGHNT and YYREEE (reference sequence). V dropped 0 bases and J dropped 5; count of bases not matched to a gene: 5. The CDR3 is CASSLAGTGDEQYF. As DNA, the CDR3 is TGTGCCAGCAGCTTGGCGGGTACAGGGGACGAGCAGTACTTC.

The chain couples TRBV2 to TRBJ2-1; 12 nucleotides agree with TRBD2. The V gene end was trimmed by 1 base and the J gene end by 6 bases; junction bases not matched to a gene: 4. The CDR3 has 16 residues. CDR1 SNHLY and CDR2 FYNNEI come from the germline V gene. The DNA of the CDR3 is TGTGCCAGCAGTGAAGAACTAGCGGGAGGTGGCAATGAGCAGTTCTTC. Translated: CASSEELAGGGNEQFF.

This chain uses TRBV5-4 with TRBJ2-2; D perhaps matches TRBD2 (6 bases). V was trimmed by 4 bases and J by 5 bases, leaving 15 bases between them. The CDR3 contains 15 residues. CDR1 and CDR2 from the germline V gene are SGHNT and YYREEE (reference sequence). CDR3 coding DNA: TGTGCCAGCAGCCAGGACTACGGAGTGACCGGGGAGCTGTTTTTT. It specifies CASSQDYGVTGELFF.

A note on this clone: One end of the junction varies from germline; a read error may be responsible. V gene TRBV7-9 combines with J gene TRBJ2-3, with 9 bases fitting TRBD2. Per germline, CDR1 SEHNR and CDR2 FQNEAQ (reference sequence). The CDR3 sequence is 14 residues long. This CDR3 reads CASSYGTSKDTQYF. In nucleotides, the CDR3 is TGTGCCAGCAGCTACGGGACTAGCAAAGATACGCAGTATTTT.

Regarding this clone: Mismatch with germline at one junction end may stem from a read error. J is TRBJ2-1 and V is TRBV5-1, with D hard to call. Germline CDR1 is SGHRS and CDR2 is YFSETQ. This CDR3 has 15 residues. The CDR3: CASSPYASSYNEQFF. CDR3 nucleotides: TGTGCCAGCAGCCCCTACGCCAGCTCCTACAATGAGCAGTTCTTC.

This sequence joins TRBV5-1 and TRBJ1-3; 11 nucleotides line up with TRBD1. Trimming at V came to 7 bases and at J to 8 bases, leaving 5 bases not matched to a gene. The CDR3 is 13 amino acids. Germline lookup yields CDR1 SGHRS and CDR2 YFSETQ. The CDR3 sequence is CASAPGQGDTIYF. The DNA for the CDR3 is TGCGCCAGCGCCCCGGGACAGGGGGACACCATATATTTT.

V and J are TRBV7-8 and TRBJ1-5, with 8 bases matching TRBD1. The CDR3 runs 15 residues. The V and J ends lost 5 bases and 1 base, in that order; junction bases with no gene match: 4. CDR1 SGHVS and CDR2 FQNEAQ come from the germline V gene. The CDR3 loop is CASSAWTGSNQPQHF. CDR3 sequence (DNA): TGTGCCAGCAGCGCCTGGACAGGGAGCAATCAGCCCCAGCATTTT.

Of note for this clone: The identical CDR3 is also encoded by other nucleotide sequences in the sample. The genes are TRBV6-6 and TRBJ2-7; D might be TRBD2 (5 bases). The CDR3 is made up of 12 amino acids. Trimming took off 2 bases at V and 4 bases at J, with 6 bases between the two ends. Germline values: CDR1 MNHNY, CDR2 SVGAGI (reference sequence). CDR3 coding DNA: TGTGCCAGCAGTTACCGGGGTTACGAGCAGTACTTC. Translation: CASSYRGYEQYF.

The chain uses TRBV9 and TRBJ2-1; 10 bases fit TRBD2. The trim removed 3 bases at V and 3 bases at J, leaving 3 bases unmatched. CDR3 length equals 15 residues. CDR1 is SGDLS, CDR2 YYNGEE, per germline. This chain's CDR3 is CASSGGLADYNEQFF. In nucleotides, the CDR3 is TGTGCCAGCAGCGGTGGACTAGCGGACTACAATGAGCAGTTCTTC.

The chain's CDR3 is CASRRGLAAYNEQFF. CDR3 DNA sequence: TGTGCCAGCAGACGAGGACTAGCGGCTTACAATGAGCAGTTCTTC. This chain links TRBV7-3 with TRBJ2-1, with 10 bases identical to TRBD2. Trimming cost V 6 bases and J 4 bases; bases outside gene matches: 6. CDR3 length: 15 residues. In germline, CDR1 is SGHTA, CDR2 FQGTGA.

V is TRBV28 and J is TRBJ1-5; 9 positions match TRBD1. Unmatched junction bases numbered 7, after V lost 6 bases and J lost 4 bases. The CDR3 extends over 15 amino acids. CDR1 is MDHEN, CDR2 SYDVKM, per germline. CDR3 sequence reads: CASRQPGQGNQPQHF. The CDR3, as DNA: TGTGCCAGCAGGCAGCCGGGACAGGGAAATCAGCCCCAGCATTTT.

V and J are TRBV5-1 and TRBJ2-3, with TRBD1 matching 9 bases. After removal of 7 bases from V and 2 bases from J, the junction contained 8 bases not matched to a gene. Per the germline V gene, CDR1 is SGHRS and CDR2 is YFSETQ. The CDR3 is 15 amino acids. CDR3 loop: CASDPTGGITDTQYF. CDR3 DNA sequence: TGCGCCAGCGACCCGACAGGGGGGATCACAGATACGCAGTATTTT.

This clone is a singleton in its sample. This chain links TRBV7-9 with TRBJ1-1, with D uncertain. CDR3 length: 14 residues. The V gene lost 1 base and the J gene lost 1 base, with 7 bases spanning the gap. Germline loops: CDR1 SEHNR, CDR2 FQNEAQ (reference sequence). The CDR3 loop is CASSLGWENTEAFF. The CDR3 nucleotides are TGTGCCAGCAGCTTAGGGTGGGAGAACACTGAAGCTTTCTTT.

This clone is judged medium-sized. V usage is TRBV27 and J usage is TRBJ2-7, with TRBD1 identical over 7 bases. Trimming removed 5 bases from V and 3 bases from J; junction bases left unmatched: 10. The germline CDR1 and CDR2 sequences are MNHEY and SMNVEV (reference sequence). The CDR3 contains 15 residues. CDR3 in DNA: TGTGCCAGCAGTGCCCCCTGGGACAGAGACTACGAGCAGTACTTC. This encodes CASSAPWDRDYEQYF.

This chain connects TRBV2 to TRBJ2-1; D remains unclear. Between the trimmed V and J ends, which lost 2 bases and 10 bases, there was a span of 6 bases. Per germline, CDR1 SNHLY and CDR2 FYNNEI. This CDR3 has 11 residues. CDR3 in amino acids: CASSEWREQFF. In DNA form, the CDR3 reads TGTGCCAGCAGTGAATGGCGGGAGCAGTTCTTC.

The rearrangement links TRBV7-9 to TRBJ2-2; 7 positions agree with TRBD1. The CDR3 sequence is 17 residues long. Looked up from germline, CDR1 is SEHNR and CDR2 is FQNEAQ (reference sequence). J gave up 8 bases and V 0 bases, and 12 bases lay outside the gene matches. CDR3 DNA sequence: TGTGCCAGCAGCTTAGCCCAATTGACAGGGATGGAGGGGGAGCTGTTTTTT. This codes for CASSLAQLTGMEGELFF.

This clone was seen just once. The gene calls are TRBV19 and TRBJ1-4; TRBD1 matches 8 bases. The V gene end was trimmed by 7 bases and the J gene end by 8 bases; junction bases not matched to a gene: 9. The CDR3 has 14 amino acids. Germline CDR1 and CDR2: LNHDA and SQIVND (reference sequence). The DNA of the CDR3 is TGTGCCAGTAAGGATGCAGGGGGCCCCGAAAAACTGTTTTTT. It codes for CASKDAGGPEKLFF.

The rearrangement joins TRBV5-6 to TRBJ2-5, with TRBD1 as a possible D gene (6 bases). Per germline, CDR1 SGHDT and CDR2 YYEEEE. The CDR3 extends over 13 amino acids. V was pared by 0 bases and J by 5 bases, with 8 bases between. DNA of the CDR3: TGTGCCAGCAGCTTGGAGGGGGTGGAGACCCAGTACTTC. As protein: CASSLEGVETQYF.

The CDR3: CASSPREFNRYEQYF. DNA of the CDR3: TGTGCCAGCAGCCCAAGGGAATTTAACCGCTACGAGCAGTACTTC. V usage is TRBV7-6 and J usage is TRBJ2-7; no reliable D call. This CDR3 has 15 residues. Germline CDR1 SGHVS, CDR2 FNYEAQ. Trimming removed 5 bases at V and 3 bases at J, with 17 bases between.

This chain connects TRBV6-5 to TRBJ2-1; no definite D call. Germline CDR1 reads MNHEY; CDR2 reads SVGAGI. This CDR3 comprises 13 residues. Trimming cost V 2 bases and J 9 bases, with 11 bases left between them. In DNA, the CDR3 is TGTGCCAGCAGTTACGGCAGATGGGGTGAGCAGTTCTTC. Its protein product is CASSYGRWGEQFF.

The chain joins TRBV6-4 to TRBJ2-1; 10 positions match TRBD2. This CDR3 comprises 16 residues. From germline, CDR1 is MRHNA and CDR2 SNTAGT. Trimming at V came to 2 bases and at J to 7 bases, leaving 8 bases not matched to a gene. Here the CDR3 reads CASSDRGLAGANEQFF. DNA for the CDR3: TGTGCCAGCAGTGACCGAGGGCTAGCGGGAGCTAATGAGCAGTTCTTC.